These 32 T cell receptor beta chains share one sample of origin, sequenced in a study of control samples from healthy donors and cancer patients (dated by TCRdb to about 2020). The library came from the immunoSEQ multiplex PCR assay. TCRdb limited this immuneACCESS table to in-frame rearrangements with V and J called. A share of clones is missing; checked studies link under half to unresolved V genes, and the rest is unexplained. This sample holds 85,000 to 95,000 clones; roughly 92% were observed only once. Of the sample, 0.92% falls within the top ten clones. The sequencing input was blood. Receptor source: a young woman in good health.

The chain couples TRBV29-1 to TRBJ2-3; 10 nucleotides match TRBD1. V dropped 7 bases and J dropped 4; count of bases not matched to a gene: 11. Germline lookup yields CDR1 SQVTM and CDR2 ANQGSEA. CDR3 size: 15 residues. CDR3 region: CSGSPTGGAADTQYF. In nucleotides, the CDR3 is TGCAGCGGCTCCCCGACAGGGGGCGCGGCAGATACGCAGTATTTT.

The CDR3 loop is CAWSVDRSSGNTIYF. As DNA, the CDR3 is TGTGCCTGGAGTGTGGACCGGAGCTCTGGAAACACCATATATTTT. This chain uses TRBV30 with TRBJ1-3; the D is unclear. The CDR3 has 15 residues. The germline V gene encodes CDR1 GTSNPN and CDR2 SVGIG (reference sequence). Trimming took 0 bases from V and 0 from J, leaving 9 bases between them.

This sequence joins TRBV28 and TRBJ1-2; D not certain. Trimming took 3 bases from V and 5 from J, leaving 7 bases between them. CDR3 length: 12 amino acids. Germline loops: CDR1 MDHEN, CDR2 SYDVKM. CDR3 region: CASSLKTYGYTF. The CDR3 coding sequence is TGTGCCAGCAGTTTGAAAACATATGGCTACACCTTC.

This CDR3 reads CASSGRKSATGELFF. The CDR3 coding sequence is TGTGCCAGCTCAGGAAGGAAGAGCGCGACCGGGGAGCTGTTTTTT. The V and J genes are TRBV18 and TRBJ2-2; D is uncertain. This CDR3 contains 15 residues. Germline V gene data show CDR1 as KGHSH and CDR2 as LQKENI. V lost 5 bases to trimming and J lost 5 bases, with 15 bases between them.

This sequence joins TRBV13 and TRBJ2-1, with 11 bases lining up with TRBD1. The length of the CDR3 is 17 residues. The V segment lost 6 bases and the J segment 7 bases; nucleotides outside the gene matches: 14. Germline CDR1 is PRHDT and CDR2 is FYEKMQ (reference sequence). As DNA, the CDR3 is TGTGCCAGCAGTCCAGCGGCTGGGACAGGGGGTGGGAATGAGCAGTTCTTC. Protein: CASSPAAGTGGGNEQFF.

The V call is TRBV2, the J call TRBJ2-3; D is possibly TRBD1 (5 bases). The CDR3 runs to 14 residues. The germline V gene encodes CDR1 SNHLY and CDR2 FYNNEI. V lost 6 bases and J 1 base, leaving 11 bases between the germline ends. The CDR3 region is CASRGPGRTDTQYF. CDR3 sequence (DNA): TGTGCCAGCAGGGGGCCAGGCCGCACAGATACGCAGTATTTT.

This clone was observed a handful of times. The gene calls are TRBV28 and TRBJ1-1, with D maybe TRBD1 (5 bases). The CDR3 is made up of 12 amino acids. Trimming stripped 10 bases from V and 9 bases from J, with 18 bases between. Germline V CDR1 and CDR2: MDHEN, SYDVKM. The CDR3 DNA sequence: TGTGCCACCTACCCACTACAGGTTAAAGCTTTCTTT. It is translated as CATYPLQVKAFF.

The chain has TRBV27 and TRBJ1-4; D perhaps matches TRBD1 (5 bases). CDR3 length: 16 residues. CDR1 and CDR2 (germline): MNHEY, SMNVEV (reference sequence). V shed 5 bases and J shed 5 bases, with 18 bases lying between them. The chain's CDR3 is CASSPLRSQGNEKLFF. The CDR3 DNA follows: TGTGCCAGCAGTCCCCTGAGGTCGCAGGGAAATGAAAAACTGTTTTTT.

A word on this clone: One end of the junction is discordant with germline, which a read error may explain. The chain has TRBV30 and TRBJ1-2; 8 bases map to TRBD1. The CDR3 extends over 11 amino acids. The germline V gene encodes CDR1 GTSNPN and CDR2 SVGIG (reference sequence). The CDR3 nucleotides read TGTGCCTGGGGCAGGCAGGGGGCTGGATCCTTC. Translated, it gives CAWGRQGAGSF.

The chain couples TRBV6-7 to TRBJ1-5; maybe TRBD1 (6 bases). Being an ORF, TRBV6-7 has a function that is uncertain. The V gene lost 8 bases and the J gene lost 7 bases, with 21 bases spanning the gap. This CDR3 is built from 15 residues. The CDR3 DNA reads TGTGCCAGCCCCCGCCGAGGCAGGGGCACCCAGCCCCAGCATTTT. It translates to CASPRRGRGTQPQHF.

This clone was recorded once. The CDR3 protein is CASSARDLKNIQYF. For the CDR3, the DNA is TGTGCCAGCAGCGCCAGGGACCTCAAAAACATTCAGTACTTC. The genes are TRBV28 and TRBJ2-4; tentatively, D is TRBD1 or TRBD2 (5 bases each). This CDR3 contains 14 residues. Looked up from germline, CDR1 is MDHEN and CDR2 is SYDVKM. Trimming took off 6 bases at V and 3 bases at J, with 12 bases between the two ends.

The chain carries TRBV11-2 and TRBJ1-1; D ambiguous. Germline values: CDR1 SGHAT, CDR2 FQNNGV. V was clipped by 0 bases and J by 5 bases, with 10 bases between them. The CDR3 has 14 residues. Here the CDR3 reads CASSLDPRWTEAFF. The CDR3 DNA is TGTGCCAGCAGCTTAGATCCGAGGTGGACTGAAGCTTTCTTT.

The chain is built from TRBV5-6 and TRBJ2-1, with a weak D call TRBD1 (6 bases). This CDR3 is 15 amino acids long. Germline V gene sequence: CDR1 SGHDT, CDR2 YYEEEE. The V gene lost 0 bases and the J gene lost 5 bases, with 12 bases spanning the gap. Here the CDR3 DNA reads TGTGCCAGCAGCTTGGGTGGGGACACAAACAATGAGCAGTTCTTC. This codes for CASSLGGDTNNEQFF.

The V call is TRBV30, the J call TRBJ1-2, with D perhaps matching TRBD1 (6 bases). Germline V gene sequence: CDR1 GTSNPN, CDR2 SVGIG (reference sequence). CDR3 length: 14 residues. V was clipped by 1 base and J by 7 bases, with 16 bases between them. The CDR3 loop reads CAWSELTGRAGYTF. In DNA, the CDR3 is TGTGCCTGGAGTGAGTTAACAGGGAGGGCTGGCTACACCTTC.

J is TRBJ1-2 and V is TRBV27; TRBD1 agrees at 12 bases. CDR1 and CDR2 from the germline V gene are MNHEY and SMNVEV (reference sequence). J lost 7 bases, V lost 6 bases, and 6 bases had no gene match. CDR3 length equals 14 residues. The CDR3 spells CASRRDRGPIGYTF. CDR3 DNA: TGTGCCAGCAGAAGGGACAGGGGGCCTATTGGCTACACCTTC.

This sequence joins TRBV10-3 and TRBJ1-2; a weak D match, TRBD1 (6 bases). The CDR3 has 17 residues. V was clipped by 7 bases and J by 4 bases, with 25 bases between them. The germline V gene has CDR1 ENHRY and CDR2 SYGVKD. The CDR3 is CAITQSSGGRGIYGYTF. CDR3 nucleotides: TGTGCCATCACTCAGTCGTCTGGTGGAAGGGGGATCTATGGCTACACCTTC.

The rearrangement joins TRBV6-7 to TRBJ2-2, with D perhaps matching TRBD1 (6 bases). TRBV6-7 is sorted into the ORF group, with uncertain function. The CDR3 has 18 residues. Trimming took 0 bases from V and 6 from J, leaving 20 bases between them. CDR3 in DNA: TGTGCCAGCAGTTACTCGACCAAGGAACAGGGCAATCCCGGGGAGCTGTTTTTT. Amino acids: CASSYSTKEQGNPGELFF.

V gene TRBV4-1 combines with J gene TRBJ1-1, with D hard to call. V lost 3 bases, J lost 8 bases, and 7 bases lay in between. CDR3 length equals 11 residues. The germline CDR1 and CDR2 sequences are MGHRA and YSYEKL. CDR3 DNA: TGCGCCAGCAGCCATATGACGGAAGCTTTCTTT. Protein sequence: CASSHMTEAFF.

There are a few counts of this clone. J is TRBJ1-6 and V is TRBV9, with TRBD1 matching over 7 bases. The germline V gene has CDR1 SGDLS and CDR2 YYNGEE. The CDR3 length is 15 residues. Trimming removed 1 base from V and 10 bases from J; junction bases left unmatched: 8. As DNA, the CDR3 is TGTGCCAGCAGCGTAACTGGGACAGTCGGCTCACCCCTCCACTTT. It is translated as CASSVTGTVGSPLHF.

The gene calls are TRBV29-1 and TRBJ2-7; D could derive from TRBD1 or TRBD2 (5 bases each). This CDR3 has 13 residues. CDR1 and CDR2 (germline): SQVTM, ANQGSEA. V was shortened by 7 bases and J by 3 bases, with 16 bases between the two germline ends. CDR3 nucleotides: TGCAGCGCCACGGGACGGACATTCTACGAGCAGTACTTC. Translating gives CSATGRTFYEQYF.

V and J are TRBV11-2 and TRBJ1-2, with D possibly TRBD1 on 6 matching bases. Trimming took 2 bases from V and 8 from J, leaving 12 bases between them. Germline-derived CDR1 and CDR2 are SGHAT and FQNNGV. The CDR3 loop spans 13 amino acids. The CDR3 here is CASSLQQGGGYTF. DNA of the CDR3: TGTGCCAGCAGCTTACAACAGGGTGGGGGCTACACCTTC.

The V and J genes are TRBV9 and TRBJ1-6, with D uncertain. Germline V gene data show CDR1 as SGDLS and CDR2 as YYNGEE. V was trimmed by 0 bases and J by 3 bases, leaving 13 bases between them. CDR3 length: 17 amino acids. Here the CDR3 DNA reads TGTGCCAGCAGCGTAGAGCCGGGGATCGACTATAATTCACCCCTCCACTTT. This translates into CASSVEPGIDYNSPLHF.

The chain is built from TRBV29-1 and TRBJ1-5, with D maybe TRBD1 (6 bases). The CDR3 runs to 13 residues. Germline V lookup: CDR1 SQVTM, CDR2 ANQGSEA. Trimming cost V 5 bases and J 5 bases, with 13 bases left between them. The CDR3 region is CSVSDRLDQPQHF. In nucleotides, the CDR3 is TGCAGCGTTTCCGACAGGTTAGATCAGCCCCAGCATTTT.

The V call is TRBV21-1, the J call TRBJ2-1; the D segment call TRBD2 is taken from the table without a DNA check. TRBV21-1 is termed a pseudogene. This CDR3 contains 18 residues. The CDR3 sequence: CASSKRGLAGGSYNEQFF. The CDR3, as DNA: TGTGCCAGCAGCAAAAGGGGACTAGCGGGAGGGTCCTACAATGAGCAGTTCTTC.

V and J are TRBV6-5 and TRBJ1-1; unclear D gene. This CDR3 contains 15 residues. Germline V gene sequence: CDR1 MNHEY, CDR2 SVGAGI. Trimming cost V 0 bases and J 1 base, with 9 bases left between them. CDR3 sequence: CASSYSVSSNTEAFF. The DNA for the CDR3 is TGTGCCAGCAGTTACTCTGTCAGCTCGAACACTGAAGCTTTCTTT.

The chain employs TRBV18 and TRBJ1-1; D is unclear. The length of the CDR3 is 15 residues. From germline, CDR1 is KGHSH and CDR2 LQKENI. Trimming took off 3 bases at V and 0 bases at J, with 11 bases between the two ends. The CDR3 DNA follows: TGTGCCAGCTCACCGGGTCTCTTTATGAACACTGAAGCTTTCTTT. Its protein is CASSPGLFMNTEAFF.

CDR3 in DNA: TGTGCCAGCAGTGGAGACGGGGGCACCTACAATGAGCAGTTCTTC. Amino acid sequence: CASSGDGGTYNEQFF. This chain links TRBV25-1 with TRBJ2-1, with D perhaps given as TRBD1 or TRBD2 (6 bases each). V shed 4 bases and J shed 2 bases, with 12 bases lying between them. The CDR3 sequence is 15 residues long. Germline assignment: CDR1 MGHDK and CDR2 SYGVNS.

The gene calls are TRBV27 and TRBJ1-2; no clear D. The CDR3 length is 13 residues. Germline V lookup: CDR1 MNHEY, CDR2 SMNVEV (reference sequence). The germline V and J ends were trimmed by 4 bases and 8 bases, with 14 bases remaining between them. The CDR3 here is CASSSLQPGGYTF. CDR3 bases: TGTGCCAGCAGTTCCCTCCAGCCGGGCGGCTACACCTTC.

This chain joins TRBV5-1 and TRBJ1-2; no reliable D call. Germline values: CDR1 SGHRS, CDR2 YFSETQ. Trimming pared 4 bases from V and 4 bases from J, leaving 11 bases between. This CDR3 has 13 residues. For the CDR3, the DNA is TGCGCCAGCAGCCTCGACGATATCTATGGCTACACCTTC. Amino acids: CASSLDDIYGYTF. Full variable domain (missing parts from reference TRBV5-1 and TRBJ1-2): KAGVTQTPRYLIKTRGQQVTLSCSPISGHRSVSWYQQTPGQGLQFLFEYFSETQRNKGNFPGRFSGRQFSNSRSEMNVSTLELGDSALYLCASSLDDIYGYTFGSGTRLTVV.

Only one count was recorded for this clone. This chain connects TRBV25-1 to TRBJ2-7; no reliable D call. Germline V gene sequence: CDR1 MGHDK, CDR2 SYGVNS. The CDR3 totals 14 residues. V lost 1 base and J lost 5, with 12 bases in between. In DNA form, the CDR3 reads TGTGCCAGCAGTGAATCGGGCAGGAGCGACGAGCAGTACTTC. It is translated as CASSESGRSDEQYF.

The chain uses TRBV20-1 and TRBJ2-1; D ambiguous. Trimming took off 4 bases at V and 10 bases at J, with 8 bases between the two ends. The germline gives CDR1 DFQATT, CDR2 SNEGSKA (reference sequence). CDR3 length: 10 amino acids. The chain's CDR3 is CSATALEQFF. The CDR3 region has the DNA TGCAGTGCTACGGCATTGGAGCAGTTCTTC.

The chain joins TRBV30 to TRBJ1-2; weak D call: TRBD1 (6 bases). This CDR3 is 14 amino acids long. V was pared by 2 bases and J by 5 bases, with 15 bases between. The germline gives CDR1 GTSNPN, CDR2 SVGIG (reference sequence). CDR3 residues: CAWSYGDGTYGYTF. DNA for the CDR3: TGTGCCTGGAGTTACGGCGACGGGACATATGGCTACACCTTC.